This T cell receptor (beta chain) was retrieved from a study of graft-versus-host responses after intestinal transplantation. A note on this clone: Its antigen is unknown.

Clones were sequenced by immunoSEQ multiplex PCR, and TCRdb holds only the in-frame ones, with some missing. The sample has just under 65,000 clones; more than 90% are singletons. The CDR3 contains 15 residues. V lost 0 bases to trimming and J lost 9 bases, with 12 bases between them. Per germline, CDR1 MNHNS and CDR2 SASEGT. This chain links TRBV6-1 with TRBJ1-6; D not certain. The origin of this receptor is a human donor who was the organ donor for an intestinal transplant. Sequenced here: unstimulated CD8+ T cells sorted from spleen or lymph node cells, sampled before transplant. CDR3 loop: CASSEAIAVSSPLHF. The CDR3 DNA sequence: TGTGCCAGCAGTGAAGCCATAGCCGTTTCTTCACCCCTCCACTTT.